These 22 T cell receptor beta chains came from one sample sequenced in a study of T-cell reconstitution after alpha-beta-depleted transplantation in children. Unique molecular identifiers were built into the TCRbeta library. TCRdb analysed the PCR reads with MiXCR anew, one entry per CDR3 protein. The sample consists of about 110,000 distinct CDR3 sequences, about 6% of them appearing once. Sequences were derived from PBMCs, mostly from graft donor cells, sampled 360 days after TCRalphabeta/CD19-depleted stem cell transplant. Receptors originate from a male patient aged 2-10 years who had a stem cell transplant for acute lymphoblastic leukemia, so the T cells may come from the graft donor.

The sample holds many counts of this clonotype. The chain has TRBV7-2 and TRBJ2-1; 9 bases map to TRBD1. This CDR3 region has 12 residues. CDR1 is SGHTA, CDR2 FQGNSA, per germline. The J segment lost 14 bases and the V segment lost 1 base, leaving 3 bases of the junction unmatched. The chain's CDR3 is CASSLGGTGKFF. The CDR3 DNA follows: TGTGCCAGCAGCTTAGGAGGGACAGGGAAGTTCTTC.

The chain combines TRBV6-2 or TRBV6-3 with TRBJ2-7; D is possibly TRBD2 (7 bases). Germline lookup yields CDR1 MNHEY and CDR2 SVGEGT. The CDR3 covers 13 residues. Deletions cut 10 bases from V and 6 bases from J, with 19 bases between. In nucleotides, the CDR3 is TGTGCCATCCTGGGGGCAGCGGGGCTCGAGCAGTACTTC. Translation: CAILGAAGLEQYF.

This clonotype was detected ten times or more. V usage is TRBV25-1 and J usage is TRBJ2-5; possible D gene TRBD2, 6 bases. Germline loops: CDR1 MGHDK, CDR2 SYGVNS. The germline V and J ends were trimmed by 8 bases and 11 bases, with 15 bases remaining between them. This CDR3 has 11 residues. CDR3 DNA sequence: TGTGCCAGCTGTCTCGGGACTGCTCAGTACTTC. This codes for CASCLGTAQYF. The variable domain in full, completed from reference TRBV25-1 and TRBJ2-5, reads EADIYQTPRYLVIGTGKKITLECSQTMGHDKMYWYQQDPGMELHLIHYSYGVNSTEKGDLSSESTVSRIRTEHFPLTLESARPSHTSQYLCASCLGTAQYFGPGTRLLVL.

This clonotype appeared many times. This chain connects TRBV14 to TRBJ2-1, with 8 bases lining up with TRBD2. Germline lookup yields CDR1 SGHDN and CDR2 FVKESK. The CDR3 extends over 16 amino acids. V dropped 0 bases and J dropped 4; count of bases not matched to a gene: 5. The CDR3 reads CASSQDRAGGYNEQFF. CDR3 nucleotide sequence: TGTGCCAGCAGCCAAGATAGGGCGGGGGGTTACAATGAGCAGTTCTTC.

CDR3 amino acids: CASSQEGWETQYF. CDR3 coding DNA: TGCGCCAGCAGCCAAGAGGGGTGGGAGACCCAGTACTTC. V gene TRBV4-1 combines with J gene TRBJ2-5; D unresolved. There are 13 residues in the CDR3. Germline V gene lookup returns CDR1 MGHRA and CDR2 YSYEKL. Trimming pared 0 bases from V and 5 bases from J, leaving 7 bases between.

This clonotype was observed at least ten times. This rearrangement joins TRBV4-3 to TRBJ2-1; D ambiguous. V lost 4 bases to trimming and J lost 6 bases, with 7 bases between them. The length of the CDR3 is 12 residues. The V gene's germline CDR1 is LGHNA and CDR2 YSLEER. The CDR3 nucleotides read TGCGCCAGCAGCCTTAAACGCAATGAGCAGTTCTTC. Protein sequence: CASSLKRNEQFF.

In its sample, this clonotype was seen a few times. The rearrangement uses TRBV5-8 and TRBJ1-2; TRBD1 matches at 9 bases. CDR1 and CDR2 from the germline V gene are SGHTS and YDEGEE. Trimming at V came to 4 bases and at J to 6 bases, leaving 4 bases not matched to a gene. The CDR3 contains 13 residues. DNA for the CDR3: TGTGCCAGCAGCGAGGGGACAGGGAATGGCTACACCTTC. It translates to CASSEGTGNGYTF.

This clonotype was observed a few times. The gene calls are TRBV18 and TRBJ2-7; D call uncertain. V lost 3 bases, J lost 3 bases, and 12 bases lay in between. CDR3 length equals 14 residues. Germline CDR1 KGHSH, CDR2 LQKENI. Here the CDR3 reads CASSPTGGHYEQYF. As DNA, the CDR3 is TGTGCCAGCTCACCTACTGGCGGCCACTACGAGCAGTACTTC.

In this sample, this clonotype turned up a few times. V is TRBV4-3 and J is TRBJ1-5, with D possibly matching TRBD1 (5 bases). Germline assignment: CDR1 LGHNA and CDR2 YSLEER. This CDR3 comprises 13 residues. Trimming stripped 5 bases from V and 9 bases from J, with 14 bases between. The CDR3 here is CASSESRGRPQHF. Written as DNA, the CDR3 is TGCGCCAGCAGCGAATCCCGGGGGAGGCCCCAGCATTTT.

This clonotype was detected ten times or more. The V and J genes are TRBV9 and TRBJ2-5, with D hard to call. The germline V and J ends were trimmed by 0 bases and 5 bases, with 11 bases remaining between them. This CDR3 spans 14 amino acids. Germline CDR1 and CDR2: SGDLS and YYNGEE. In DNA, the CDR3 is TGTGCCAGCAGCGTAGGGCAGATGTGGGAGACCCAGTACTTC. Its translation: CASSVGQMWETQYF.

The V and J genes are TRBV30 and TRBJ2-3; tentatively, D is TRBD2 (5 bases). This CDR3 is built from 15 residues. The V gene lost 2 bases and the J gene lost 2 bases, with 14 bases spanning the gap. Per the germline V gene, CDR1 is GTSNPN and CDR2 is SVGIG (reference sequence). CDR3 in DNA: TGTGCCTGGAGTTGGACGAGGGATGTCACAGATACGCAGTATTTT. It codes for CAWSWTRDVTDTQYF.

On this clonotype: A read error may explain this, as a much larger clone is one base away. This rearrangement joins TRBV12-5 to TRBJ2-3, with TRBD1 identical over 8 bases. This CDR3 comprises 13 residues. Germline CDR1 is LGHNT and CDR2 is FRNRAP. The CDR3 coding sequence is TGTGTTAGCTTCAGGGGGCGCACAGATACGCAGTATTTT. As protein: CVSFRGRTDTQYF.

The chain is built from TRBV12-3 or TRBV12-4 and TRBJ2-1, with 11 nucleotides matching TRBD2. V trimming: 4 bases; J trimming: 7 bases; junction bases outside the gene matches: 9. This CDR3 spans 16 amino acids. CDR3 amino acids: CASSSPLAGDPNEQFF. The CDR3 bases are TGTGCCAGCAGTTCGCCACTAGCGGGAGACCCAAATGAGCAGTTCTTC.

Ten or more counts support this clonotype. The chain has TRBV7-9 and TRBJ2-3; no clear D gene. The V end was cut by 1 base, the J end by 4 bases, with 9 bases between. The CDR3 extends over 14 amino acids. Germline V gives CDR1 SEHNR, CDR2 FQNEAQ (reference sequence). In DNA form, the CDR3 reads TGTGCCAGCAGCTTAGGGCAGAGCGCAGATACGCAGTATTTT. Translated: CASSLGQSADTQYF.

The sample holds many counts of this clonotype. The chain combines TRBV7-8 with TRBJ2-5; 9 nucleotides match TRBD2. CDR1 and CDR2 from the germline V gene are SGHVS and FQNEAQ. Unmatched junction bases numbered 6, after V lost 1 base and J lost 6 bases. This CDR3 comprises 15 residues. This chain's CDR3 is CASSLVAGAEKTQYF. The DNA of the CDR3 is TGTGCCAGCAGCTTAGTAGCGGGAGCTGAGAAGACCCAGTACTTC.

In this sample, this clonotype turned up a few times. The chain couples TRBV5-5 to TRBJ1-2, with 9 positions matching TRBD1. J lost 6 bases, V lost 3 bases, and 6 bases had no gene match. This CDR3 has 14 amino acids. Germline-derived CDR1 and CDR2 are SGHKS and YYEKEE (reference sequence). The CDR3 DNA reads TGTGCCAGCAGCTCACAGGGGGCGATGGATGGCTACACCTTC. Residues: CASSSQGAMDGYTF.

This clonotype was picked up many times. The rearrangement joins TRBV29-1 to TRBJ2-7, with 11 bases aligning to TRBD2. Unmatched junction bases numbered 14, after V lost 4 bases and J lost 0 bases. Per the germline V gene, CDR1 is SQVTM and CDR2 is ANQGSEA. CDR3 length equals 18 residues. In nucleotides, the CDR3 is TGCAGCGTTGTGTCCAGGGCAACTAGCGGGGGCTCCTCCTACGAGCAGTACTTC. This sequence encodes CSVVSRATSGGSSYEQYF.

This clonotype has at least ten counts. The CDR3 bases are TGTGCCAGCAGCGGGAGATCCTACGAGCAGTACTTC. Residues: CASSGRSYEQYF. The chain joins TRBV6-5 to TRBJ2-7, with a weak D call TRBD2 (6 bases). The V and J ends lost 6 bases and 1 base respectively, with 7 bases between them. The germline V gene has CDR1 MNHEY and CDR2 SVGAGI. The CDR3 extends over 12 amino acids.

This clonotype has at least ten counts. The chain uses TRBV13 and TRBJ2-6; D not certain. The germline CDR1 and CDR2 sequences are PRHDT and FYEKMQ (reference sequence). The CDR3 spans 15 residues. V was clipped by 5 bases and J by 3 bases, with 11 bases between them. For the CDR3, the DNA is TGTGCCAGCAGCCTTCAGTCCCTTGGGGCCAACGTCCTGACTTTC. Protein: CASSLQSLGANVLTF.

V is TRBV11-1 and J is TRBJ2-5; D gene unclear. The CDR3 runs 19 residues. Trimming pared 1 base from V and 4 bases from J, leaving 25 bases between. CDR1 and CDR2 (germline): SGHAT, FQDESV (reference sequence). The CDR3 DNA is TGTGCCAGCAGCTTAGAAGGATTTGCGGAACGCCTGACAAGAGAGACCCAGTACTTC. Protein product: CASSLEGFAERLTRETQYF.

This clonotype has at least ten counts. V gene TRBV6-5 combines with J gene TRBJ2-1; D uncertain. Per the germline V gene, CDR1 is MNHEY and CDR2 is SVGAGI. The CDR3 is 14 residues long. The V end was cut by 2 bases, the J end by 6 bases, with 11 bases between. CDR3 DNA sequence: TGTGCCAGCAGTTACCTGAGCACGGGCAATGAGCAGTTCTTC. Translated, it gives CASSYLSTGNEQFF.

At least ten counts were recorded for this clonotype. The chain carries TRBV6-2 or TRBV6-3 and TRBJ2-2; D perhaps matches TRBD2 (5 bases). This CDR3 is 14 amino acids long. The germline CDR1 and CDR2 sequences are MNHEY and SVGEGT. Trimming took 2 bases from V and 5 from J, leaving 9 bases between them. Here the CDR3 DNA reads TGTGCCAGCAGTTACCCTAGCCGGACCGGGGAGCTGTTTTTT. It specifies CASSYPSRTGELFF.